The rows below give T cell receptor beta chains drawn from one sample of a study of T cell changes during pregnancy in multiple sclerosis. Sequencing was performed with immunoSEQ multiplex PCR; in TCRdb, only in-frame clones are kept and a portion is missing. Among 10,000 or so clones listed, nearly 85% were seen once. This specimen was CD8+ T cells from peripheral blood mononuclear cells, taken in the third trimester of pregnancy. The receptors originated from a female donor in good health, enrolled as a control in a pregnancy study. The CDR3 runs from the conserved cysteine through the conserved F or W. Each record gives: D gene, clone size, J gene, V gene, CDR3 protein, CDR3 DNA. The D gene is left open where the match is weak. Rows give clone size only sometimes, using once, few, many, or a class for an expanded clone.

NA	NA	TRBJ2-2	TRBV7-2	CASSLAWSPYPVGELFF	TGTGCCAGCAGCTTAGCCTGGTCACCCTACCCCGTCGGGGAGCTGTTTTTT
TRBD2	few	TRBJ2-3	TRBV6-1	CASSEEASGGPDTQYF	TGTGCCAGCAGTGAAGAGGCTAGCGGTGGACCAGATACGCAGTATTTT
NA	NA	TRBJ2-5	TRBV13	CASSLAGRAYQETQYF	TGTGCCAGCAGCTTGGCCGGCAGGGCGTACCAAGAGACCCAGTACTTC
NA	NA	TRBJ1-1	TRBV9	CASSVGGQTVTFF	TGTGCCAGCAGCGTAGGAGGACAGACGGTGACTTTCTTT
TRBD1	NA	TRBJ1-1	TRBV6-4	CASSDGTGGTEAFF	TGTGCCAGCAGTGACGGGACAGGGGGCACTGAAGCTTTCTTT
NA	NA	TRBJ2-7	TRBV11-1	CASSLEFRTASEQYF	TGTGCCAGCAGCTTAGAATTCCGGACAGCCTCCGAGCAGTACTTC
TRBD2	NA	TRBJ2-7	TRBV5-1	CASSISGGSYEQYF	TGCGCCAGCAGCATTAGCGGGGGATCCTACGAGCAGTACTTC
NA	once	TRBJ1-4	TRBV4-3	CASSQGPQGEKLFF	TGCGCCAGCAGCCAAGGCCCGCAGGGTGAAAAACTGTTTTTT
TRBD1	NA	TRBJ1-2	TRBV4-3	CASSQDFGQGQINGYTF	TGCGCCAGCAGCCAAGATTTTGGACAGGGACAGATAAATGGCTACACCTTC
TRBD1	NA	TRBJ1-4	TRBV6-1	CASSEKLGTGNEKLFF	TGTGCCAGCAGTGAAAAACTCGGGACAGGAAATGAAAAACTGTTTTTT
NA	NA	TRBJ1-1	TRBV4-1	CASSPTGNTEAFF	TGCGCCAGCAGCCCAACAGGTAACACTGAAGCTTTCTTT
TRBD2	NA	TRBJ2-7	TRBV7-2	CASSLVVSGYEQYF	TGTGCCAGCAGCTTAGTCGTTAGCGGGTACGAGCAGTACTTC
TRBD2	NA	TRBJ2-2	TRBV7-3	CASSPSGGAYNGELFF	TGTGCCAGCAGCCCGAGCGGGGGGGCCTATAACGGGGAGCTGTTTTTT
TRBD2	NA	TRBJ2-2	TRBV27	CASRSGGPGELFF	TGTGCCAGCAGATCGGGGGGGCCCGGGGAGCTGTTTTTT
TRBD1	NA	TRBJ1-4	TRBV25-1	CASSQGRQGQDEKLFF	TGTGCCAGCAGTCAAGGACGACAGGGGCAGGATGAAAAACTGTTTTTT
TRBD2	NA	TRBJ2-7	TRBV7-9	CASSSGLGTYEQYF	TGTGCCAGCAGCTCGGGACTAGGGACCTACGAGCAGTACTTC
TRBD2	NA	TRBJ2-7	TRBV28	CASSLGTSGTEQYF	TGTGCCAGCAGTTTAGGGACTAGCGGGACAGAGCAGTACTTC
TRBD1	NA	TRBJ1-3	TRBV28	CASTPRGDRRNTIYF	TGTGCCAGCACCCCAAGGGGGGACAGACGAAACACCATATATTTT